This T cell receptor (beta chain) was captured in a study of CD4 T cells in relation to SARS-CoV-2 and coronaviruses. Study-wide background: Shared crossreactive spike epitopes were mapped to their HLA restriction.

The germline V gene encodes CDR1 LNHDA and CDR2 SQIVND (reference sequence). This CDR3 contains 14 residues. V gave up 4 bases and J gave up 8 bases; unmatched junction bases: 5. The unexposed donors gave CD4+ T cells in about 2010-2019, prior to COVID-19. Naive and memory CD4+ T cells came from enriched cryopreserved PBMCs. Sequencing used immunoSEQ multiplex PCR; TCRdb keeps in-frame clones, though not all of them. The repertoire consists of about 64,000 clones, with 85% to 95% occurring once and the leading ten covering 0.14%. This clone was recorded only once. The V call is TRBV19, the J call TRBJ1-6, with TRBD1 matching over 7 bases. The TCR originated in a human donor in good health. Sequencing was done on a sample of naive CD4+ T cells from PBMCs. Subset indicated: naive CD4+ T cells isolated by negative enrichment. This CDR3 reads CASSSKGADSPLHF. In DNA, the CDR3 is TGTGCCAGTAGTAGCAAGGGGGCTGATTCACCCCTCCACTTT.